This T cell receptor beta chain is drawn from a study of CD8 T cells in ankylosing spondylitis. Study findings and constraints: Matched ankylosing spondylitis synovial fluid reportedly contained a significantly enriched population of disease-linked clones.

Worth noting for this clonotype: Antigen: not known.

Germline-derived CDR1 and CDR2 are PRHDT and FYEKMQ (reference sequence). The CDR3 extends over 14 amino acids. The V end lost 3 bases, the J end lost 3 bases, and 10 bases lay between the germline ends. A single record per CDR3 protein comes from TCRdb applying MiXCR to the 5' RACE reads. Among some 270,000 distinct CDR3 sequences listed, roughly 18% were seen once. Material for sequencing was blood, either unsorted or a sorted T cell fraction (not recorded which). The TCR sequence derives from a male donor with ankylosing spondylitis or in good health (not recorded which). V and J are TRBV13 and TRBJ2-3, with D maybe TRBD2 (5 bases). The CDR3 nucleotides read TGTGCCAGCAGCTTCGGGGAATCTACAGATACGCAGTATTTT. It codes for CASSFGESTDTQYF.